The 26 T cell receptor beta chains presented below share a single source sample, sequenced in a study of T cell responses to AZD1222 COVID-19 vaccine listed by TCRdb under 2021. Taken with the paper, the label for time point translates to: baseline before first vaccination. Library preparation employed the immunoSEQ multiplex PCR assay. In TCRdb, the immuneACCESS table is reduced to in-frame sequences with V and J assigned. These tables do not hold every clone; where another copy was compared, an unresolved V gene accounts for under half, and the others remain unexplained. The sample data list more than 100,000 clones, and roughly 90% of these were observed just once. Roughly 4% of the sample is taken by the ten largest. Sequenced material: peripheral blood, taken on day 0 of AZD1222 vaccination. Source of these receptors: an adult in good health.

The chain joins TRBV5-1 to TRBJ2-7, with D tentatively TRBD1 (5 bases). The CDR3 extends over 13 amino acids. The germline gives CDR1 SGHRS, CDR2 YFSETQ. Trimming took off 1 base at V and 3 bases at J, with 8 bases between the two ends. CDR3 amino acids: CASSLQGGYEQYF. CDR3 sequence (DNA): TGCGCCAGCAGCTTGCAGGGCGGCTACGAGCAGTACTTC. The whole variable domain, filled in from reference TRBV5-1 and TRBJ2-7, reads KAGVTQTPRYLIKTRGQQVTLSCSPISGHRSVSWYQQTPGQGLQFLFEYFSETQRNKGNFPGRFSGRQFSNSRSEMNVSTLELGDSALYLCASSLQGGYEQYFGPGTRLTVT.

The rearrangement joins TRBV5-6 to TRBJ1-2; D gene ambiguous. Looked up from germline, CDR1 is SGHDT and CDR2 is YYEEEE. The CDR3 is 11 amino acids. Trimming cost V 4 bases and J 8 bases, with 9 bases left between them. CDR3 sequence reads: CASSPGRGYTF. The CDR3 nucleotides read TGTGCCAGCAGCCCCGGCAGGGGCTACACCTTC.

The J gene is TRBJ2-5, the V gene TRBV7-8; possible D gene TRBD1, 6 bases. Germline CDR1 and CDR2: SGHVS and FQNEAQ. V was cut by 1 base and J by 5 bases, with 11 bases left in between. The CDR3 length is 14 residues. The CDR3 nucleotides are TGTGCCAGCAGCTTAGGAACAGGGTGGGAGACCCAGTACTTC. It translates to CASSLGTGWETQYF.

The chain recombines TRBV11-2 with TRBJ2-5; D remains unclear. This CDR3 is built from 12 residues. Trimming stripped 8 bases from V and 5 bases from J, with 12 bases between. Germline V gene data show CDR1 as SGHAT and CDR2 as FQNNGV. The chain's CDR3 is CASDSGGETQYF. The CDR3 DNA sequence: TGTGCCAGCGACTCGGGTGGGGAGACCCAGTACTTC.

V and J are TRBV5-1 and TRBJ2-5; a weak D match, TRBD2 (5 bases). Per the germline V gene, CDR1 is SGHRS and CDR2 is YFSETQ. This CDR3 region has 14 residues. The V end lost 0 bases, the J end lost 5 bases, and 11 bases lay between the germline ends. CDR3 bases: TGCGCCAGCAGCTTGGCCTGGAGAGGGGAGACCCAGTACTTC. Translation gives CASSLAWRGETQYF.

This sequence joins TRBV19 and TRBJ1-2; a weak D match, TRBD1 (6 bases). V was pared by 5 bases and J by 2 bases, with 12 bases between. The CDR3 loop spans 14 amino acids. Per the germline V gene, CDR1 is LNHDA and CDR2 is SQIVND (reference sequence). The CDR3, as DNA: TGTGCCAGTAGTCCCGGGACACCCAACTATGGCTACACCTTC. Translation: CASSPGTPNYGYTF.

The rearrangement joins TRBV13 to TRBJ1-1; no reliable D call. Germline V CDR1 and CDR2: PRHDT, FYEKMQ (reference sequence). The CDR3 runs to 12 residues. Between the trimmed V and J ends, which lost 1 base and 6 bases, there was a span of 6 bases. The CDR3, as DNA: TGTGCCAGCAGCTTAGTGGTTCCTGAAGCTTTCTTT. Translated, it gives CASSLVVPEAFF.

V gene TRBV12-3 or TRBV12-4 combines with J gene TRBJ1-3; D remains ambiguous. CDR3 size: 13 residues. Between the trimmed V and J ends, which lost 6 bases and 3 bases, there was a span of 9 bases. CDR3 sequence (DNA): TGTGCCAGCAGGACAAGAAATGGAAACACCATATATTTT. Translation gives CASRTRNGNTIYF.

This chain connects TRBV7-9 to TRBJ1-2; no firm D call. V was trimmed by 0 bases and J by 0 bases, leaving 5 bases between them. CDR1 and CDR2 (germline): SEHNR, FQNEAQ (reference sequence). The CDR3 runs to 14 residues. CDR3 in amino acids: CASSLAQPNYGYTF. The DNA for the CDR3 is TGTGCCAGCAGCTTAGCGCAGCCTAACTATGGCTACACCTTC. Complete variable domain (other parts from reference TRBV7-9 and TRBJ1-2): DTGVSQNPRHKITKRGQNVTFRCDPISEHNRLYWYRQTLGQGPEFLTYFQNEAQLEKSRLLSDRFSAERPKGSFSTLEIQRTEQGDSAMYLCASSLAQPNYGYTFGSGTRLTVV.

V is TRBV3-1 (or the pseudogene TRBV3-2) and J is TRBJ1-3; no clear D. In germline, CDR1 is LGHDT, CDR2 YNNKEL (reference sequence). Trimming left V 2 bases short and J 7 bases short, with 9 bases between. CDR3 length: 13 residues. The CDR3 bases are TGTGCCAGCAGCCAAAACGAGCTGAACACCATATATTTT. It encodes CASSQNELNTIYF.

This chain links TRBV6-5 with TRBJ2-5; D not certain. V was cut by 6 bases and J by 1 base, with 12 bases left in between. The CDR3 spans 14 residues. CDR1 MNHEY and CDR2 SVGAGI come from the germline V gene. The CDR3 DNA sequence: TGTGCCAGCAGCAAAGACTGGGGCCAAGAGACCCAGTACTTC. This translates into CASSKDWGQETQYF.

The chain combines TRBV6-5 with TRBJ1-1, with a possible D match to TRBD1 (5 bases). The CDR3 is 16 residues long. V was trimmed by 0 bases and J by 0 bases, leaving 11 bases between them. Per germline, CDR1 MNHEY and CDR2 SVGAGI. The CDR3: CASSYSQAEMNTEAFF. For the CDR3, the DNA is TGTGCCAGCAGTTACTCACAGGCGGAAATGAACACTGAAGCTTTCTTT.

The chain combines TRBV19 with TRBJ2-7; D not certain. V shed 5 bases and J shed 3 bases, with 2 bases lying between them. Germline V lookup: CDR1 LNHDA, CDR2 SQIVND (reference sequence). The CDR3 is 10 amino acids. The CDR3 DNA follows: TGTGCCAGTAGTGTCTACGAGCAGTACTTC. Translation: CASSVYEQYF.

CDR3 sequence reads: CASSATTGNTQYF. The DNA for the CDR3 is TGTGCCAGCAGCGCGACGACAGGGAATACGCAGTATTTT. The V gene is TRBV9, the J gene TRBJ2-3; 7 bases agree with TRBD1. J gave up 7 bases and V 3 bases, and 5 bases lay outside the gene matches. Germline lookup yields CDR1 SGDLS and CDR2 YYNGEE. CDR3 length: 13 amino acids.

The chain combines TRBV19 with TRBJ2-1; D call uncertain. This CDR3 spans 14 amino acids. CDR1 LNHDA and CDR2 SQIVND come from the germline V gene (reference sequence). V was pared by 5 bases and J by 4 bases, with 12 bases between. DNA for the CDR3: TGTGCCAGTAGTGAGTTGGTTTTTTACAATGAGCAGTTCTTC. As protein: CASSELVFYNEQFF.

The chain joins TRBV7-3 to TRBJ1-1, with D perhaps TRBD1 (5 bases). Trimming shortened V by 4 bases and J by 7 bases, and 13 bases separated the two germline ends. This CDR3 contains 13 residues. The germline gives CDR1 SGHTA, CDR2 FQGTGA. CDR3 DNA sequence: TGTGCCAGCAGCTATGGACCGACAGATGAAGCTTTCTTT. The encoded protein is CASSYGPTDEAFF.

The chain employs TRBV3-1 (or the pseudogene TRBV3-2) and TRBJ1-1, with D perhaps TRBD1 (6 bases). V lost 4 bases to trimming and J lost 4 bases, with 10 bases between them. Germline lookup yields CDR1 LGHDT and CDR2 YNNKEL (reference sequence). The CDR3 sequence is 13 residues long. Written as DNA, the CDR3 is TGTGCCAGCAGCCGTGGACAGCGCACTGAAGCTTTCTTT. Its translation is CASSRGQRTEAFF.

The chain is built from TRBV6-5 and TRBJ2-3; D ambiguous. This CDR3 contains 14 residues. Germline V CDR1 and CDR2: MNHEY, SVGAGI. Trimming took 2 bases from V and 2 from J, leaving 8 bases between them. The CDR3 is CASSYNGPTDTQYF. In DNA, the CDR3 is TGTGCCAGCAGTTACAATGGGCCCACAGATACGCAGTATTTT.

This chain joins TRBV6-1 and TRBJ2-4; 8 bases are a match to TRBD1. This CDR3 has 19 amino acids. Trimming removed 2 bases from V and 0 bases from J; junction bases left unmatched: 12. The germline V gene has CDR1 MNHNS and CDR2 SASEGT. The CDR3 loop reads CASSERGTGYLQAKNIQYF. CDR3 bases: TGTGCCAGCAGTGAAAGGGGGACAGGATATTTACAAGCCAAAAACATTCAGTACTTC.

J is TRBJ2-5 and V is TRBV2; TRBD2 aligns across 7 bases. The CDR3 extends over 12 amino acids. Trimming at V came to 6 bases and at J to 5 bases, leaving 3 bases not matched to a gene. Germline V gene data show CDR1 as SNHLY and CDR2 as FYNNEI. The CDR3 DNA sequence: TGTGCCAGCAGGGTGGGAGGGGAGACCCAGTACTTC. The encoded protein is CASRVGGETQYF.

This sequence joins TRBV19 and TRBJ1-6; TRBD1 matches at 10 bases. Germline loops: CDR1 LNHDA, CDR2 SQIVND (reference sequence). The CDR3 totals 15 residues. The ends lost 5 bases at V and 6 bases at J; junction bases unmatched: 4. The CDR3 loop reads CASSGRTGGNSPLHF. For the CDR3, the DNA is TGTGCCAGTAGTGGGAGGACAGGGGGTAATTCACCCCTCCACTTT.

The V call is TRBV29-1, the J call TRBJ2-1; no reliable D call. Per the germline V gene, CDR1 is SQVTM and CDR2 is ANQGSEA. The CDR3 has 14 residues. V gave up 2 bases and J gave up 0 bases, with 8 bases separating them. For the CDR3, the DNA is TGCAGCGTTGAAAGGGCTCTCTCCTACAATGAGCAGTTCTTC. It yields the protein CSVERALSYNEQFF.

The V and J genes are TRBV19 and TRBJ2-3; D might be TRBD1 (5 bases). V lost 2 bases and J 6 bases, leaving 9 bases between the germline ends. In germline, CDR1 is LNHDA, CDR2 SQIVND (reference sequence). CDR3 length equals 13 residues. The CDR3 is CASSIQGADTQYF. CDR3 DNA: TGTGCCAGTAGTATACAAGGGGCGGATACGCAGTATTTT.

CDR3 region: CASKPLSISSGNTIYF. The CDR3 DNA sequence: TGTGCCAGTAAACCTCTCAGCATCAGCTCTGGAAACACCATATATTTT. This sequence joins TRBV19 and TRBJ1-3; the D is unclear. Trimming shortened V by 7 bases and J by 0 bases, and 16 bases separated the two germline ends. The germline gives CDR1 LNHDA, CDR2 SQIVND (reference sequence). There are 16 residues in the CDR3.

The V and J genes are TRBV19 and TRBJ2-7, with 9 bases fitting TRBD2. The trim removed 6 bases at V and 0 bases at J, leaving 15 bases unmatched. The CDR3 contains 18 residues. The V gene's germline CDR1 is LNHDA and CDR2 SQIVND (reference sequence). CDR3 residues: CASRKEGVSGGSSYEQYF. The CDR3 DNA reads as TGTGCCAGTAGAAAAGAGGGTGTAAGCGGGGGGTCCTCCTACGAGCAGTACTTC.

This clone was seen only a few times. CDR3 nucleotide sequence: TGCGCCAGCAGCCGGGGACTAGCGGCCTACGAGCAGTACTTC. Protein sequence: CASSRGLAAYEQYF. This sequence joins TRBV4-1 and TRBJ2-7, with 11 bases aligning to TRBD2. This CDR3 region has 14 residues. Looked up from germline, CDR1 is MGHRA and CDR2 is YSYEKL. With V trimmed by 4 bases and J by 2 bases, 1 base remained unmatched.